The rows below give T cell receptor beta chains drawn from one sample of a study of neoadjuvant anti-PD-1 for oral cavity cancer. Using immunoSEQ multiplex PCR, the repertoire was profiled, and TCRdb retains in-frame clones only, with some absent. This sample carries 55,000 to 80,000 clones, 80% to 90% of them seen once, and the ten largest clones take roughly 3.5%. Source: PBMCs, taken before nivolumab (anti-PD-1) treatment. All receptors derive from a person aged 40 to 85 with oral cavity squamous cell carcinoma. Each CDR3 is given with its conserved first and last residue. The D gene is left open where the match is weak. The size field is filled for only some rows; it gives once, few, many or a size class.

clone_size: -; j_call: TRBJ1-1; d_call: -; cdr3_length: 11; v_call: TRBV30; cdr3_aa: CAWSVGTEAFF; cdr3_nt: TGTGCCTGGAGTGTTGGAACTGAAGCTTTCTTT
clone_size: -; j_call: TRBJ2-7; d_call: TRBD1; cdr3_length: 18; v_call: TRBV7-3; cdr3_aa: CASSSELLPGQGSYEQYF; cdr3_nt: TGTGCCAGCAGCTCCGAATTACTCCCGGGACAGGGGTCCTACGAGCAGTACTTC
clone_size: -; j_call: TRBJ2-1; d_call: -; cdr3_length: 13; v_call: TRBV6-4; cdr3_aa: CASSDRELDEQFF; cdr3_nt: TGTGCCAGCAGTGATCGCGAGCTCGATGAGCAGTTCTTC
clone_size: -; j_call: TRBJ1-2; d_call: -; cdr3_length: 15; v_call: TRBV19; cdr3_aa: CASRETRWGNYGYTF; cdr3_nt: TGTGCCAGTAGAGAGACCCGCTGGGGTAACTATGGCTACACCTTC
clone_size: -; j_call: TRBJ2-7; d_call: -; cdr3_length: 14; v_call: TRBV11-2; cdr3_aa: CASSLFRVSYEQYF; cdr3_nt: TGTGCCAGCAGCTTATTCAGAGTCTCCTACGAGCAGTACTTC
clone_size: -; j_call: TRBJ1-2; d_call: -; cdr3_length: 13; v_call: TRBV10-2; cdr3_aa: CASTGLVNNGYTF; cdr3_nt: TGCGCCAGCACTGGACTTGTCAACAATGGCTACACCTTC
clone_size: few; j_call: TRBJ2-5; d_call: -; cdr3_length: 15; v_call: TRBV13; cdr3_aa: CASSLVWANQETQYF; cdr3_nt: TGTGCCAGCAGCTTAGTTTGGGCGAACCAAGAGACCCAGTACTTC
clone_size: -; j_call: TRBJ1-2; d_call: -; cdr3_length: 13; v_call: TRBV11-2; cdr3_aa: CASTSTRNYGYTF; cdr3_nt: TGTGCCAGCACCTCGACACGGAACTATGGCTACACCTTC
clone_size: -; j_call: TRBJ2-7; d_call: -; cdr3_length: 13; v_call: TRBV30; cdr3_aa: CAWSVDGAGEQYF; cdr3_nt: TGTGCCTGGAGTGTAGATGGGGCGGGGGAGCAGTACTTC
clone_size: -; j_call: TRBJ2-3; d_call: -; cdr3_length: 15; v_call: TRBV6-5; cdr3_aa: CASSYGGHSTDTQYF; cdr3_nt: TGTGCCAGCAGTTACGGGGGCCATAGCACAGATACGCAGTATTTT
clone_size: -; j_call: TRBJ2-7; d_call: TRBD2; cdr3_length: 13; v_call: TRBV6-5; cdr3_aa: CASSLAASYEQYF; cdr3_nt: TGTGCCAGCAGCCTAGCGGCCTCCTACGAGCAGTACTTC
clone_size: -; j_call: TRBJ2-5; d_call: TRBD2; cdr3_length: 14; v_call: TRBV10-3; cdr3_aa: CATDRGGGQETQYF; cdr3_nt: TGTGCCACCGACCGAGGCGGGGGGCAAGAGACCCAGTACTTC
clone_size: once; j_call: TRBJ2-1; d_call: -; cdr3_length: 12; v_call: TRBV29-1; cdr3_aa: CSASRSYNEQFF; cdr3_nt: TGCAGCGCAAGCAGGTCCTACAATGAGCAGTTCTTC
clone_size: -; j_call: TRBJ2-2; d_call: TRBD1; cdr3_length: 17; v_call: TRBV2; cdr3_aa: CASSEGDRVSDLGELFF; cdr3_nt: TGTGCCAGCAGTGAGGGGGACAGGGTTTCGGATCTCGGGGAGCTGTTTTTT
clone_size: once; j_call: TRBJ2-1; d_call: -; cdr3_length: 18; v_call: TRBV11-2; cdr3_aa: CASSSFAGSLSSYNEQFF; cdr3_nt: TGTGCCAGCAGCTCATTTGCCGGTTCTCTAAGCTCCTACAATGAGCAGTTCTTC
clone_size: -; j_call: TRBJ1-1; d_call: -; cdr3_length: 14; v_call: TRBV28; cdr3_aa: CASSPWTVNTEAFF; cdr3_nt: TGTGCCAGCAGTCCGTGGACAGTCAACACTGAAGCTTTCTTT
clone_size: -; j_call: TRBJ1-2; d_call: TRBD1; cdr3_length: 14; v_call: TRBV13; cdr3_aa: CASSLGTGNYGYTF; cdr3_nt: TGTGCCAGCAGCCTGGGGACAGGGAACTATGGCTACACCTTC
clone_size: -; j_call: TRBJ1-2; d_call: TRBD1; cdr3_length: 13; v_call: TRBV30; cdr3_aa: CAWSKGQGDGYTF; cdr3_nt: TGTGCCTGGAGTAAGGGACAGGGTGATGGCTACACCTTC
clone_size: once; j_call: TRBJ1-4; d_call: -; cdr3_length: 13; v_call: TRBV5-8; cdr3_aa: CASSPLFGVARFF; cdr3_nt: TGTGCCAGCAGCCCTCTTTTTGGGGTGGCTAGGTTTTTT
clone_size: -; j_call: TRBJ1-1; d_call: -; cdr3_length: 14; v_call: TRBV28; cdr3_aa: CASSRRTVNLSAFF; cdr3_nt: TGTGCCAGCAGTCGACGGACAGTCAACCTCTCGGCTTTCTTT
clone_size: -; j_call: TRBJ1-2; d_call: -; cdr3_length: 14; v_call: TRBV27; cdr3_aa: CASSLRQGIYGYTF; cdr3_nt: TGTGCCAGCAGTTTACGGCAGGGGATCTATGGCTACACCTTC
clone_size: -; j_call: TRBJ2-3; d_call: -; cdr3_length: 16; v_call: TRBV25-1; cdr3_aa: CASSVFWGRLTDTQYF; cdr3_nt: TGTGCCAGCAGTGTATTTTGGGGCAGACTCACAGATACGCAGTATTTT
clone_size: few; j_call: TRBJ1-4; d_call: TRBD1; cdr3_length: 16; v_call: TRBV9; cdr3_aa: CASSGKTGTGGEKLFF; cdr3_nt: TGTGCCAGCAGCGGGAAAACCGGGACAGGGGGTGAAAAACTGTTTTTT
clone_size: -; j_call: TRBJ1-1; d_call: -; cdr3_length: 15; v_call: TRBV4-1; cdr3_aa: CASSRLLGANTEAFF; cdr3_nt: TGCGCCAGCAGCCGCCTACTCGGGGCGAACACTGAAGCTTTCTTT
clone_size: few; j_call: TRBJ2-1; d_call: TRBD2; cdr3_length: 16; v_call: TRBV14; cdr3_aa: CASSPTSLAGGLEQFF; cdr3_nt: TGTGCCAGCAGCCCTACCTCACTAGCGGGAGGGCTTGAGCAGTTCTTC
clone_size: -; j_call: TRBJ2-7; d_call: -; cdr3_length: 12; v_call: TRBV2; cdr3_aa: CASGIPPNEQYF; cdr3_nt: TGTGCCAGCGGGATCCCCCCAAACGAGCAGTACTTC
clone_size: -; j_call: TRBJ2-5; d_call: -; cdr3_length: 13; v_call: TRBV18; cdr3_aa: CASSPLVEETQYF; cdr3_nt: TGTGCCAGCTCACCACTAGTGGAAGAGACCCAGTACTTC
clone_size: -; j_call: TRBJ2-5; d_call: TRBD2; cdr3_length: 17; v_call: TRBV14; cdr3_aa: CASSQARTSGLQETQYF; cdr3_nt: TGTGCCAGCAGCCAAGCTCGGACTAGCGGCCTCCAAGAGACCCAGTACTTC
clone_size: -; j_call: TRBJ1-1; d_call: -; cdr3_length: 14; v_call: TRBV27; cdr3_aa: CASQSPGGYTEAFF; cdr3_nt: TGTGCCAGCCAGAGCCCCGGGGGGTACACTGAAGCTTTCTTT
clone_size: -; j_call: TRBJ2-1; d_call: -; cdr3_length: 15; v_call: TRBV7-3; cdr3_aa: CASSFDDRSYNEQFF; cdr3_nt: TGTGCCAGCAGCTTTGACGATCGGTCCTACAATGAGCAGTTCTTC
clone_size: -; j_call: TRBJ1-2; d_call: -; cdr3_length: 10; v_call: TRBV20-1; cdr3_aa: CSATDYGYTF; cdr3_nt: TGCAGTGCTACCGACTATGGCTACACCTTC
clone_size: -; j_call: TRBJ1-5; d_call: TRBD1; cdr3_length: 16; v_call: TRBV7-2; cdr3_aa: CASSLGGTGLNQPQHF; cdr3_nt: TGTGCCAGCAGCCTGGGGGGGACAGGGCTCAATCAGCCCCAGCATTTT
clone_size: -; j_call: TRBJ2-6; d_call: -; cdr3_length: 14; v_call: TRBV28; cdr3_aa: CASLQGPGANVLTF; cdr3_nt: TGTGCCAGCCTTCAGGGTCCTGGGGCCAACGTCCTGACTTTC
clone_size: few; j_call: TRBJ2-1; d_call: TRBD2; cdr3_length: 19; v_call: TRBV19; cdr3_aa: CASSQGTSGSRHSYNEQFF; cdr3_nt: TGTGCCAGTAGTCAAGGGACTAGCGGGAGCCGACACTCCTACAATGAGCAGTTCTTC
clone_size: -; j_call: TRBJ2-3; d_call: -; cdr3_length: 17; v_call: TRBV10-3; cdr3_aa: CAITPTLQGTGTDTQYF; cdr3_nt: TGTGCCATCACCCCAACCCTACAAGGGACGGGCACAGATACGCAGTATTTT
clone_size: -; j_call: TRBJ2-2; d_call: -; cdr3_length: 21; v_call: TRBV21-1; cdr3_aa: CASSRPSRKEGQGQGTGELFF; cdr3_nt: TGTGCCAGCAGCCGCCCGTCACGAAAAGAGGGACAGGGGCAAGGCACCGGGGAGCTGTTTTTT
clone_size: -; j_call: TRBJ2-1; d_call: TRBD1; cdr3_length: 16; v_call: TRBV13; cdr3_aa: CASSAPGQGALNEQFF; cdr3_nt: TGTGCCAGCAGCGCTCCGGGACAGGGGGCCCTCAATGAGCAGTTCTTC
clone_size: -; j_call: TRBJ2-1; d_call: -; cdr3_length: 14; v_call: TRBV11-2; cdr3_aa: CASRRPGRYNEQFF; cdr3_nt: TGTGCCAGCAGACGACCTGGTAGGTACAATGAGCAGTTCTTC
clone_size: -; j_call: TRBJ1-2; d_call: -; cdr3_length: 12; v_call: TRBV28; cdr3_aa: CASSGQNYGYTF; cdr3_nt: TGTGCCAGCAGTGGGCAGAACTATGGCTACACCTTC
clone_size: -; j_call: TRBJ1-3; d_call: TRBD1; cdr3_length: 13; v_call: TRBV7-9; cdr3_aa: CASSMGQDNTIYF; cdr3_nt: TGTGCCAGCAGTATGGGACAGGACAACACCATATATTTT
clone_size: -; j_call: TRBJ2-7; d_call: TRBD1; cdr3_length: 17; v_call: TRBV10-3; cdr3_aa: CAISEPRGTESSYEQYF; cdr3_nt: TGTGCCATCAGTGAGCCGAGAGGGACAGAGAGCTCCTACGAGCAGTACTTC
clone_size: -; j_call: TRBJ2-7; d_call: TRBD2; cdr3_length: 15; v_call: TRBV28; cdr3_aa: CASSSTAGGPYEQYF; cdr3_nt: TGTGCCAGCAGCTCCACAGCGGGAGGGCCTTACGAGCAGTACTTC
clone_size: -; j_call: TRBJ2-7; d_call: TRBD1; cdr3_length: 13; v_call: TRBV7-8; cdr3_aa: CASSQWTGLEQYF; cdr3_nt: TGTGCCAGCAGCCAATGGACAGGGCTAGAGCAGTACTTC
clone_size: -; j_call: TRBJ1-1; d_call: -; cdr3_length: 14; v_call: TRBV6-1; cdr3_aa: CASREGWANTEAFF; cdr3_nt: TGTGCCAGCAGGGAAGGTTGGGCGAACACTGAAGCTTTCTTT
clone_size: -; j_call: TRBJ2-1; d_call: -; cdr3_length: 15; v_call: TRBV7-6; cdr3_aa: CASSLFDGSYNEQFF; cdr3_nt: TGTGCCAGCAGCTTATTTGACGGTTCCTACAATGAGCAGTTCTTC
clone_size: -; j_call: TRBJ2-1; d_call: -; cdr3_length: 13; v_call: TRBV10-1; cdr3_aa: CASSEVPSTEQFF; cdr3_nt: TGCGCCAGCAGTGAAGTCCCATCTACCGAGCAGTTCTTC
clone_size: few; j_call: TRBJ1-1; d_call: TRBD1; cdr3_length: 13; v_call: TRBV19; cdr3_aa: CASGDSRYTEAFF; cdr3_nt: TGTGCCAGCGGGGACAGTCGATACACTGAAGCTTTCTTT
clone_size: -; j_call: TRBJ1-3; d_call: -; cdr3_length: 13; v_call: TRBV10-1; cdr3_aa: CASSEGRGNTIYF; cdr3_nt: TGCGCCAGCAGTGAAGGGCGAGGAAACACCATATATTTT
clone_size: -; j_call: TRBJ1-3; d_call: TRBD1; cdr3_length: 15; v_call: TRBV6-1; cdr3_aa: CASSQPTGGGNTIYF; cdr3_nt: TGTGCCAGCAGCCAACCTACAGGGGGAGGAAACACCATATATTTT
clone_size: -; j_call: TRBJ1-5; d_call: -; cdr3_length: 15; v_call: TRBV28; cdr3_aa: CASSLNRWGDQPQHF; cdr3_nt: TGTGCCAGCAGTTTAAACAGGTGGGGCGATCAGCCCCAGCATTTT